One and the same sample provided the 22 T cell receptor beta chains below, sequenced in a study of cytomegalovirus exposure and HLA in healthy donors (dated by TCRdb to about 2017). Library construction relied on the immunoSEQ multiplex PCR assay. For the multiplex PCR, a mixture combining 60 forward primers for TCR Vbeta segments and 13 reverse primers for TCR Jbeta segments was used. Here the immuneACCESS table is served through TCRdb, limited to in-frame sequences with V and J called. Missing clones are a known gap in these copies; in checked studies unresolved V genes cover under half, and the rest lacks a known reason. In this sample the table shows 130,000 to 150,000 clones, about 80% of which occur a single time. 3.9% of the sample goes to the ten largest clones. Material: PBMCs. The receptors here all came from a man between 18 and 35 years old in good health and CMV-seronegative.

The chain has TRBV25-1 and TRBJ2-7; D is possibly TRBD2 (5 bases). CDR3 length: 11 amino acids. Germline CDR1 reads MGHDK; CDR2 reads SYGVNS. V was clipped by 4 bases and J by 6 bases, with 7 bases between them. The CDR3 DNA follows: TGTGCCAGCAGTGTACTAGTCGAGCAGTACTTC. Its protein is CASSVLVEQYF.

This CDR3 reads CASSEDHFPHEQYF. The CDR3 DNA follows: TGCGCCAGCAGTGAGGATCACTTCCCCCACGAGCAGTACTTC. The V call is TRBV10-2, the J call TRBJ2-7; no firm D call. The V end lost 2 bases, the J end lost 5 bases, and 13 bases lay between the germline ends. This CDR3 contains 14 residues. Germline V lookup: CDR1 WSHSY, CDR2 SAAADI.

This clone was counted a single time. This sequence joins TRBV5-5 and TRBJ1-1; a possible D gene is TRBD1 (6 bases). V was shortened by 2 bases and J by 1 base, with 9 bases between the two germline ends. There are 14 residues in the CDR3. Per the germline V gene, CDR1 is SGHKS and CDR2 is YYEKEE (reference sequence). The CDR3 nucleotides read TGTGCCAGCAGCTTTGTGGGACAGAACACTGAAGCTTTCTTT. Translated: CASSFVGQNTEAFF.

This CDR3 reads CASSFEGDSYEQYF. The CDR3 DNA reads as TGTGCCAGCAGTTTCGAGGGGGACTCCTACGAGCAGTACTTC. The chain has TRBV27 and TRBJ2-7; possible D gene TRBD1, 6 bases. Trimming shortened V by 3 bases and J by 0 bases, and 9 bases separated the two germline ends. Germline assignment: CDR1 MNHEY and CDR2 SMNVEV (reference sequence). This CDR3 has 14 amino acids.

The chain carries TRBV6-4 and TRBJ2-3, with 12 bases that match TRBD2. The CDR3 has 15 amino acids. V shed 6 bases and J 4 bases; nucleotides not matched to a gene: 5. Germline CDR1 is MRHNA and CDR2 is SNTAGT. CDR3 bases: TGTGCCAGCAGCCCTACTAGCGGGGGGCCAGATACGCAGTATTTT. Translation: CASSPTSGGPDTQYF.

The rearrangement links TRBV10-3 to TRBJ2-7, with a possible D match to TRBD1 (6 bases). This CDR3 is 13 amino acids long. Germline V gene lookup returns CDR1 ENHRY and CDR2 SYGVKD. V lost 6 bases and J lost 6, with 15 bases in between. The CDR3 sequence: CAIRLTGSPEQYF. In DNA form, the CDR3 reads TGTGCCATCAGATTAACAGGGTCACCCGAGCAGTACTTC.

The rearrangement joins TRBV2 to TRBJ2-1; D may be TRBD1 (6 bases). Per germline, CDR1 SNHLY and CDR2 FYNNEI. CDR3 length: 17 amino acids. Between the trimmed V and J ends, which lost 6 bases and 4 bases, there was a span of 22 bases. CDR3 region: CASSATSTGTKYNEQFF. CDR3 bases: TGTGCCAGCAGCGCGACTTCGACCGGGACAAAGTACAATGAGCAGTTCTTC.

This chain joins TRBV5-1 and TRBJ2-6, with a tentative D call TRBD1 (7 bases). CDR1 SGHRS and CDR2 YFSETQ come from the germline V gene. Trimming removed 4 bases at V and 2 bases at J, with 13 bases between. This CDR3 has 16 residues. This chain's CDR3 is CASSPEGAAGANVLTF. As DNA, the CDR3 is TGCGCCAGCAGCCCGGAGGGGGCGGCTGGGGCCAACGTCCTGACTTTC.

This clone came up many times. The chain is built from TRBV5-1 and TRBJ2-7; a weak D match, TRBD1 (5 bases). CDR3 length: 14 residues. The germline CDR1 and CDR2 sequences are SGHRS and YFSETQ. Trimming removed 0 bases from V and 4 bases from J, with 11 bases in between. CDR3 protein: CASSLGTRQYEQYF. The CDR3 nucleotides are TGCGCCAGCAGCTTGGGGACCCGACAGTACGAGCAGTACTTC.

This clone appeared a few times. Other DNA sequences within the sample encode an identical CDR3. This chain uses TRBV6-5 with TRBJ2-7, with 7 bases aligning to TRBD2. Germline V gene data show CDR1 as MNHEY and CDR2 as SVGAGI. This CDR3 spans 15 amino acids. With 0 bases clipped from V and 2 bases from J, the junction kept 4 bases outside the gene matches. This CDR3 is CASSYSRSGAYEQYF. The CDR3 region has the DNA TGTGCCAGCAGTTACTCGAGAAGCGGGGCCTACGAGCAGTACTTC.

The V and J genes are TRBV28 and TRBJ2-1, with TRBD2 matching over 8 bases. The length of the CDR3 is 16 residues. V was pared by 6 bases and J by 6 bases, with 13 bases of the junction left unmatched. CDR1 and CDR2 from the germline V gene are MDHEN and SYDVKM. In nucleotides, the CDR3 is TGTGCCAGCAGCCCGGCCCAGCGGGAGCCTTTCAATGAGCAGTTCTTC. It encodes CASSPAQREPFNEQFF.

This clone showed up just a few times. The V call is TRBV5-1, the J call TRBJ2-5; 8 bases align to TRBD2. After removal of 0 bases from V and 0 bases from J, the junction contained 4 bases not matched to a gene. The CDR3 has 16 residues. Germline assignment: CDR1 SGHRS and CDR2 YFSETQ. The CDR3 is CASSLVRGVNQETQYF. The CDR3 nucleotides are TGCGCCAGCAGCTTGGTGCGGGGGGTTAACCAAGAGACCCAGTACTTC.

The genes are TRBV5-1 and TRBJ2-1; TRBD2 might be the D (6 bases). The CDR3 sequence is 15 residues long. The germline CDR1 and CDR2 sequences are SGHRS and YFSETQ. Trimming took 0 bases from V and 2 from J, leaving 9 bases between them. The CDR3 protein is CASSLGAGTYNEQFF. In nucleotides, the CDR3 is TGCGCCAGCAGCTTGGGCGCGGGGACCTACAATGAGCAGTTCTTC.

This CDR3 is CASRTGTVSYEQYF. DNA of the CDR3: TGTGCCAGCAGGACCGGGACAGTCTCCTACGAGCAGTACTTC. The rearrangement uses TRBV5-6 and TRBJ2-7, with 7 bases identical to TRBD1. Germline V gives CDR1 SGHDT, CDR2 YYEEEE. The length of the CDR3 is 14 residues. V lost 5 bases, J lost 0 bases, and 5 bases stayed unmatched.

This clone was found a few times. The V gene is TRBV25-1, the J gene TRBJ1-2; D ambiguous. Germline V gene sequence: CDR1 MGHDK, CDR2 SYGVNS. The V gene lost 8 bases and the J gene lost 5 bases, with 12 bases spanning the gap. The CDR3 consists of 12 residues. The CDR3 DNA reads as TGTGCCAGCGGTCCGCGGGGATATGGCTACACCTTC. Protein sequence: CASGPRGYGYTF.

This clone occurred once. This chain connects TRBV19 to TRBJ1-2; D may be TRBD1 (6 bases). There are 13 residues in the CDR3. The germline V gene has CDR1 LNHDA and CDR2 SQIVND (reference sequence). V was cut by 4 bases and J by 6 bases, with 12 bases left in between. CDR3 protein: CASSNRAPNGYTF. CDR3 bases: TGTGCCAGTAGTAACAGGGCCCCCAATGGCTACACCTTC.

In its sample, this clone was seen once. The chain recombines TRBV27 with TRBJ2-2; D unresolved. V shed 3 bases and J shed 5 bases, with 10 bases lying between them. The length of the CDR3 is 14 residues. CDR1 and CDR2 (germline): MNHEY, SMNVEV (reference sequence). This CDR3 is CASSLGFVTGELFF. The DNA for the CDR3 is TGTGCCAGCAGTTTGGGCTTTGTTACCGGGGAGCTGTTTTTT.

V is TRBV7-2 and J is TRBJ2-2; D gene ambiguous. Germline assignment: CDR1 SGHTA and CDR2 FQGNSA. The CDR3 loop spans 13 amino acids. The V end lost 1 base, the J end lost 6 bases, and 6 bases lay between the germline ends. CDR3 in amino acids: CASSLVRPGELFF. Written as DNA, the CDR3 is TGTGCCAGCAGCTTAGTGCGTCCCGGGGAGCTGTTTTTT.

V usage is TRBV30 and J usage is TRBJ1-1, with D possibly TRBD1 on 5 matching bases. The germline V gene has CDR1 GTSNPN and CDR2 SVGIG (reference sequence). The CDR3 sequence is 12 residues long. The V gene lost 4 bases and the J gene lost 5 bases, with 11 bases spanning the gap. CDR3 bases: TGTGCCTGGACAGGGCTGGGAACTGAAGCTTTCTTT. Amino acids: CAWTGLGTEAFF. The entire variable domain, with the rest obtained from reference TRBV30 and TRBJ1-1, is as follows: SQTIHQWPATLVQPVGSPLSLECTVEGTSNPNLYWYRQAAGRGLQLLFYSVGIGQISSEVPQNLSASRPQDRQFILSSKKLLLSDSGFYLCAWTGLGTEAFFGQGTRLTVV.

This rearrangement joins TRBV6-5 to TRBJ2-7; TRBD1 might be the D (6 bases). The germline CDR1 and CDR2 sequences are MNHEY and SVGAGI. V was shortened by 8 bases and J by 2 bases, with 13 bases between the two germline ends. This CDR3 contains 13 residues. In DNA, the CDR3 is TGTGCCAGCGGCACACAGGGTCCCTACGAGCAGTACTTC. This codes for CASGTQGPYEQYF.

V gene TRBV9 combines with J gene TRBJ1-1, with D tentatively TRBD1 (5 bases). The CDR3 runs to 15 residues. Germline lookup yields CDR1 SGDLS and CDR2 YYNGEE. The ends were cut back, 0 bases at V and 3 bases at J, with 12 bases in the middle. CDR3 in amino acids: CASSVGQGLDTEAFF. In DNA form, the CDR3 reads TGTGCCAGCAGCGTAGGGCAGGGCTTGGACACTGAAGCTTTCTTT.

V usage is TRBV25-1 and J usage is TRBJ1-2, with 9 bases that match TRBD1. The CDR3 spans 17 residues. Looked up from germline, CDR1 is MGHDK and CDR2 is SYGVNS. V shed 8 bases, J shed 5 bases, and the junction held 18 bases outside the gene matches. In DNA, the CDR3 is TGTGCCAGCGCTAAGGGCGGGACAGGGTCCGGGTTTTATGGCTACACCTTC. This gives the protein CASAKGGTGSGFYGYTF.